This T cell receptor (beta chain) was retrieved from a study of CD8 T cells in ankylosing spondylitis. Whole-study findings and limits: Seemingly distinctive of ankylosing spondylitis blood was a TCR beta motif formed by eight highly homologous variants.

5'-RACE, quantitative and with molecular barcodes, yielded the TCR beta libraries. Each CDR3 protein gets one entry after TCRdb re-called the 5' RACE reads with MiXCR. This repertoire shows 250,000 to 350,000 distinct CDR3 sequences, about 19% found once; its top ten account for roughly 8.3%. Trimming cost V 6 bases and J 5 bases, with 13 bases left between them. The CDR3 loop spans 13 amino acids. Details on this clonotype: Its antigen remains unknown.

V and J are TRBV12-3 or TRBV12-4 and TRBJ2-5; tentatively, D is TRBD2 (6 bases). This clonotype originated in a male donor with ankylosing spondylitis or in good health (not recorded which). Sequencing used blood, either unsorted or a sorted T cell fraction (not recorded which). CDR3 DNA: TGTGCCAGCAGCCCCCCGGGGGATGAGACCCAGTACTTC. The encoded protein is CASSPPGDETQYF.